This entry features one T cell receptor beta chain sequence. Clones were sequenced by immunoSEQ multiplex PCR, and TCRdb holds only the in-frame ones, with some missing. Found here are about 160,000 clones, around 82% of them singletons; the top ten hold about 10%. The data belong to a study of blood T cell repertoires in COVID-19. The overall study: Specimens from acute and convalescent COVID-19 originated in the United States, Italy and Spain. T cells, B-cell-depleted T cells, or PBMCs provided the cDNA or gDNA that served as material.

Germline V lookup: CDR1 SEHNR, CDR2 FQNEAQ (reference sequence). The CDR3 has 13 amino acids. The ends were cut back, 1 base at V and 0 bases at J, with 3 bases in the middle. This rearrangement joins TRBV7-9 to TRBJ1-2; D not resolved. The TCR sequence derives from a woman aged 80 or over with active or convalescent COVID-19. The sample taken for sequencing was peripheral blood. This CDR3 reads CASSLVTNYGYTF. CDR3 nucleotide sequence: TGTGCCAGCAGCTTAGTTACTAACTATGGCTACACCTTC.